These T cell receptor beta chains were read from a single sample in a study of blood T cells in healthy people across ages. TCRdb re-called the 5' RACE reads through MiXCR, storing one row per CDR3 protein. Among about 1 million distinct CDR3 sequences, 40% to 45% were seen once, and the ten largest hold under 20%. Sequencing was done on a sample of blood. The receptors were gathered from an older woman in good health. Both conserved end residues are part of each CDR3. A D gene is named only where the DNA matches it firmly. Clone size is stated in some rows and not others, as once, few, many or a class when expanded.

size: few
V: TRBV12-3/TRBV12-4
J: TRBJ2-2
D: .
CDR3: CASSYNGGTGELFF
DNA: TGTGCCAGCAGTTACAATGGGGGCACCGGGGAGCTGTTTTTT

size: .
V: TRBV6-7
J: TRBJ2-1
D: TRBD2
CDR3: CASSCPGLADYNEQFF
DNA: TGTGCCAGCAGTTGCCCGGGACTAGCGGATTACAATGAGCAGTTCTTC

size: .
V: TRBV24-1
J: TRBJ2-5
D: .
CDR3: CATSDLGDGNEQYF
DNA: TGTGCCACCAGTGATTTGGGGGATGGCAATGAGCAGTACTTC

size: few
V: TRBV7-3
J: TRBJ2-3
D: .
CDR3: CASSFGAGITDTQYF
DNA: TGTGCCAGCAGCTTTGGCGCAGGGATCACAGATACGCAGTATTTT

size: .
V: TRBV10-3
J: TRBJ2-7
D: TRBD2
CDR3: CAISELGGGTYEQYF
DNA: TGTGCCATCAGTGAGTTGGGCGGGGGAACCTACGAGCAGTACTTC

size: few
V: TRBV5-1
J: TRBJ2-5
D: .
CDR3: CASSRDGTVSETQYF
DNA: TGCGCCAGCAGCAGGGACGGGACGGTTTCGGAGACCCAGTACTTC

size: few
V: TRBV20-1
J: TRBJ1-5
D: .
CDR3: CSADGLTYSNQPQHF
DNA: TGCAGTGCTGACGGATTAACGTATAGCAATCAGCCCCAGCATTTT

size: .
V: TRBV24-1
J: TRBJ2-1
D: TRBD2
CDR3: CATSEGASGRASYNEQFF
DNA: TGTGCCACCAGTGAGGGGGCTAGCGGGAGGGCCTCCTACAATGAGCAGTTCTTC

size: .
V: TRBV10-3
J: TRBJ2-3
D: TRBD2
CDR3: CAISALAGGEDTQYF
DNA: TGTGCCATCAGTGCACTAGCGGGAGGAGAGGATACGCAGTATTTT

size: .
V: TRBV25-1
J: TRBJ2-5
D: .
CDR3: CASSAFQETQYF
DNA: TGTGCCAGCAGTGCCTTCCAAGAGACCCAGTACTTC

size: .
V: TRBV12-5
J: TRBJ2-7
D: .
CDR3: CASGPGTGEQYF
DNA: TGTGCTAGTGGTCCCGGGACCGGCGAGCAGTACTTC

size: many
V: TRBV10-3
J: TRBJ1-1
D: .
CDR3: CAISVQANTEAFF
DNA: TGTGCCATCAGTGTACAGGCGAACACTGAAGCTTTCTTT

size: many
V: TRBV9
J: TRBJ2-5
D: TRBD2
CDR3: CASSSGLAWPETQYF
DNA: TGTGCCAGCAGCTCTGGACTAGCTTGGCCGGAGACCCAGTACTTC

size: few
V: TRBV14
J: TRBJ2-5
D: TRBD2
CDR3: CASSQVAGGPEETQYF
DNA: TGTGCCAGCAGCCAAGTCGCGGGAGGGCCTGAGGAGACCCAGTACTTC

size: .
V: TRBV28
J: TRBJ2-5
D: .
CDR3: CASSLGALLQETQYF
DNA: TGTGCCAGCAGTTTGGGGGCCTTATTACAAGAGACCCAGTACTTC

size: many
V: TRBV4-2
J: TRBJ2-7
D: TRBD2
CDR3: CASSQGLKYEQYF
DNA: TGTGCCAGCAGCCAGGGACTAAAATACGAGCAGTACTTC

size: .
V: TRBV10-2
J: TRBJ2-7
D: .
CDR3: CASVSSPFGNYEQYF
DNA: TGCGCCAGCGTAAGTAGTCCCTTCGGTAACTACGAGCAGTACTTC

size: .
V: TRBV6-5
J: TRBJ2-7
D: TRBD1
CDR3: CASRYRTGRSEQYF
DNA: TGTGCCAGCAGATATCGGACAGGGAGAAGTGAGCAGTACTTC

size: .
V: TRBV4-1
J: TRBJ1-4
D: .
CDR3: CASSQGAKATNEKLFF
DNA: TGCGCCAGCAGCCAAGGGGCCAAAGCAACTAATGAAAAACTGTTTTTT

size: .
V: TRBV7-8
J: TRBJ2-1
D: TRBD1
CDR3: CASSFKDRGGGNEQFF
DNA: TGTGCCAGCAGCTTTAAGGACAGGGGCGGAGGCAATGAGCAGTTCTTC

size: .
V: TRBV5-1
J: TRBJ2-5
D: .
CDR3: CASSPTPAHDTPIGETQYF
DNA: TGCGCCAGCAGCCCCACTCCAGCCCACGACACCCCGATTGGGGAGACCCAGTACTTC

size: .
V: TRBV20-1
J: TRBJ2-7
D: TRBD2
CDR3: CSAQAGGTYEQYF
DNA: TGCAGTGCCCAAGCGGGAGGAACCTACGAGCAGTACTTC

size: few
V: TRBV11-2
J: TRBJ2-1
D: TRBD2
CDR3: CASSLTSGAKLNEQFF
DNA: TGTGCCAGCAGCCTGACTAGCGGGGCTAAATTGAATGAGCAGTTCTTC

size: .
V: TRBV7-2
J: TRBJ2-1
D: TRBD2
CDR3: CASSLMTSGAYNEQFF
DNA: TGTGCCAGCAGCCTTATGACTAGCGGAGCCTACAATGAGCAGTTCTTC

size: few
V: TRBV20-1
J: TRBJ1-6
D: TRBD1
CDR3: CSARRTGGYSPLHF
DNA: TGCAGTGCTAGGCGGACAGGGGGATATTCACCCCTCCACTTT

size: .
V: TRBV19
J: TRBJ2-2
D: TRBD1
CDR3: CASTQQQGATGELFF
DNA: TGTGCCAGTACCCAGCAACAGGGGGCAACCGGGGAGCTGTTTTTT

size: .
V: TRBV11-2
J: TRBJ1-6
D: .
CDR3: CASSLGRGPSPLHF
DNA: TGTGCCAGCAGCTTAGGCAGGGGACCTTCACCCCTCCACTTT

size: many
V: TRBV12-3/TRBV12-4
J: TRBJ2-5
D: TRBD2
CDR3: CASVRGEHQETQYF
DNA: TGTGCCAGCGTGCGGGGGGAACATCAAGAGACCCAGTACTTC

size: .
V: TRBV12-3/TRBV12-4
J: TRBJ2-2
D: .
CDR3: CASRPATANTGELFF
DNA: TGTGCCAGCAGGCCGGCAACAGCGAACACCGGGGAGCTGTTTTTT